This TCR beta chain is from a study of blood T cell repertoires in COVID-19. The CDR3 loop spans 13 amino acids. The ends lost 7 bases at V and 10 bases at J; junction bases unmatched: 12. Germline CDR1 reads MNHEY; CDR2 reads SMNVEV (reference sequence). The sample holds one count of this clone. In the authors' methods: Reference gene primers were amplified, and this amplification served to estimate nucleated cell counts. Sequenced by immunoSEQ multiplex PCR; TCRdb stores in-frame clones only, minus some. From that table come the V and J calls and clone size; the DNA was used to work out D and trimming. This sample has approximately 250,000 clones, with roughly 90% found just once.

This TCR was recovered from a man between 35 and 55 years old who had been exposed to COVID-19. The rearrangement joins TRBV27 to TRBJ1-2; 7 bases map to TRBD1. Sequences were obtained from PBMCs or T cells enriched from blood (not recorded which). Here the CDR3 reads CASKLRDSSAYTF. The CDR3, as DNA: TGTGCCAGCAAGCTACGGGACAGTTCAGCCTACACCTTC.